This T cell receptor (beta chain) was identified in a study of neurological immune-mediated disorders. Over 180 million TCR-beta sequences (from 15-18 subjects) were yielded by each sequencing run. TCRdb re-derived calls from the 5' RACE reads in MiXCR, one entry per CDR3 protein. Altogether tens of thousands of distinct CDR3 sequences are present, roughly 4.3% being singletons, with the ten largest covering 6.5% to 7.5%. The sequencing sample was made of PBMCs. The receptor was isolated from a man aged 25-45 years with multiple sclerosis.

CDR3: CASELNGYTF. As DNA, the CDR3 is TGTGCCAGCGAACTCAATGGCTACACCTTC. The rearrangement uses TRBV6-1 and TRBJ1-2; D not certain. Deletions cut 8 bases from V and 6 bases from J, with 7 bases between. CDR1 and CDR2 from the germline V gene are MNHNS and SASEGT. This CDR3 is built from 10 residues.